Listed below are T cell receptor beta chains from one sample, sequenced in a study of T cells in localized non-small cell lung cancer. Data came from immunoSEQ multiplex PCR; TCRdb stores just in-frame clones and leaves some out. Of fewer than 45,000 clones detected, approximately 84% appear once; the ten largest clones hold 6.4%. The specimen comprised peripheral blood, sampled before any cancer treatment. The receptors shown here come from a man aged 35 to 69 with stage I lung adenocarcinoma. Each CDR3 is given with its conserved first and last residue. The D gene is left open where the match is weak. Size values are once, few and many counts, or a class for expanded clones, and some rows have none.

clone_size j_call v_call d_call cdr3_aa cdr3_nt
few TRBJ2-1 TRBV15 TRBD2 CATSRGTSGTNEQFF TGTGCCACCAGCAGAGGGACTAGCGGGACTAATGAGCAGTTCTTC
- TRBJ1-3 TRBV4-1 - CASSQEGRSSGNTIYF TGCGCCAGCAGCCAAGAAGGGAGGTCCTCTGGAAACACCATATATTTT
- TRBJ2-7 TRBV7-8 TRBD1 CASSKRDSLYLVDEQYF TGTGCCAGCAGCAAACGGGACAGCCTTTACCTTGTTGACGAGCAGTACTTC
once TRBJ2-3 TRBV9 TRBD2 CASSFRTLTSGSTDTQYF TGTGCCAGCAGCTTTAGGACCCTGACTAGCGGGAGCACAGATACGCAGTATTTT
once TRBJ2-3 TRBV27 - CASTSSNTQYF TGTGCCAGCACATCGTCGAATACGCAGTATTTT
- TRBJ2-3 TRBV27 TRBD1 CASRRTGTDTQYF TGTGCCAGCAGGCGGACAGGGACAGATACGCAGTATTTT
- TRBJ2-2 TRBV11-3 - CASSFSSTNTGELFF TGTGCCAGCAGCTTTTCGTCCACGAACACCGGGGAGCTGTTTTTT
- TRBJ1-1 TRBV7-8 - CASSRVGTEAFF TGTGCCAGCAGTAGGGTGGGCACTGAAGCTTTCTTT
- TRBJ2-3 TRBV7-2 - CASSLYSSTDTQYF TGTGCCAGCAGCTTATATTCTAGCACAGATACGCAGTATTTT
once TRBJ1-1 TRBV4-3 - CASSQTPVGGTEAFF TGCGCCAGCAGCCAAACCCCGGTAGGCGGCACTGAAGCTTTCTTT
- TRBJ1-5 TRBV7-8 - CASSLAYGPNQPQHF TGTGCCAGCAGCTTAGCTTACGGCCCCAATCAGCCCCAGCATTTT
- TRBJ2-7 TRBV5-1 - CASATGWGAYEQYF TGCGCCAGCGCCACAGGGTGGGGTGCCTACGAGCAGTACTTC
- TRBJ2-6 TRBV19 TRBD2 CASSTQTSGSSSGANVLTF TGTGCCAGTAGTACCCAGACTAGCGGGAGTTCTTCTGGGGCCAACGTCCTGACTTTC
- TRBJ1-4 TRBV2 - CASSEIMAGGEKLLF TGTGCCAGCAGTGAAATAATGGCCGGAGGTGAAAAACTGCTTTTT
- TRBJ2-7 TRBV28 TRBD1 CATATVGQEYF TGTGCCACAGCGACCGTGGGACAGGAGTACTTC
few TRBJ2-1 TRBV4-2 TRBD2 CASSLAGEGNEQFF TGTGCCAGCAGCCTAGCGGGAGAGGGCAATGAGCAGTTCTTC
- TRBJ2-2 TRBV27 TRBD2 CASSRTSGSNTGELFF TGTGCCAGCAGTCGGACTAGCGGGTCGAACACCGGGGAGCTGTTTTTT
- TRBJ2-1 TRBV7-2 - CASSLAVSEQFF TGTGCCAGCAGCTTAGCGGTAAGTGAGCAGTTCTTC
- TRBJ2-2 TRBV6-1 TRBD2 CASSVRLAVNTGELFF TGTGCCAGCAGTGTCCGACTAGCGGTGAACACCGGGGAGCTGTTTTTT
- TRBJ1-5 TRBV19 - CASSIDRGFRQPQHF TGTGCCAGTAGTATAGATAGAGGGTTTCGTCAGCCCCAGCATTTT
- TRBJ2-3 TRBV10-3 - CAIQSVAGTDTQYF TGTGCCATCCAATCCGTAGCAGGCACAGATACGCAGTATTTT
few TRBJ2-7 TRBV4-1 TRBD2 CASSQRNPGLAYEQYF TGCGCCAGCAGCCAGAGGAATCCGGGACTAGCCTACGAGCAGTACTTC
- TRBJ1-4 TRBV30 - CAWQGTRGEKLFF TGTGCCTGGCAGGGGACACGTGGTGAAAAACTGTTTTTT
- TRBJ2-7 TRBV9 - CASSPSGYEQYF TGTGCCAGCAGCCCCTCGGGGTACGAGCAGTACTTC
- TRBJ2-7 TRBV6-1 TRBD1 CASSESTGVSSYEQYF TGTGCCAGCAGTGAATCCACAGGGGTCAGCTCCTACGAGCAGTACTTC
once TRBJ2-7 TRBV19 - CASRRSELVHEQYF TGTGCCAGTAGGAGGTCTGAGCTCGTCCACGAGCAGTACTTC
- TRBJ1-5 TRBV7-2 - CASSLGHFNQPQHF TGTGCCAGCAGCCTCGGACACTTCAATCAGCCCCAGCATTTT
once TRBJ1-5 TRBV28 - CASSSYQPQHF TGTGCCAGCAGTTCGTACCAGCCCCAGCATTTT
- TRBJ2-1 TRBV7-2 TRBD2 CASSRAGGPAYNEQFF TGTGCCAGCAGCCGAGCGGGAGGGCCGGCTTACAATGAGCAGTTCTTC
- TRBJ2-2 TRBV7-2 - CASSPGLHTGELFF TGTGCCAGCAGCCCTGGGCTGCACACCGGGGAGCTGTTTTTT
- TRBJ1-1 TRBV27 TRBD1 CASSLNRGTEAFF TGTGCCAGCAGTCTCAACAGGGGCACTGAAGCTTTCTTT
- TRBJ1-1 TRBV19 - CASSWRGATEAFF TGTGCCAGCTCATGGCGGGGAGCCACTGAAGCTTTCTTT
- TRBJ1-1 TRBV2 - CASSEEGQVNTEAFF TGTGCCAGCAGTGAGGAAGGGCAGGTTAACACTGAAGCTTTCTTT
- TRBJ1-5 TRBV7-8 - CASSFQGVGQPQHF TGTGCCAGCAGCTTCCAGGGAGTAGGTCAGCCCCAGCATTTT
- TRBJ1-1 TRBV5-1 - CASSLAGAGMNTEAFF TGCGCCAGCAGCTTGGCGGGCGCAGGGATGAACACTGAAGCTTTCTTT
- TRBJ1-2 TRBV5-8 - CASSLVWIYGYTF TGTGCCAGCAGCTTGGTGTGGATCTATGGCTACACCTTC
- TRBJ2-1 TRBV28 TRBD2 CASRVIRAGAYNEQFF TGTGCCAGCAGAGTAATCCGGGCGGGAGCTTACAATGAGCAGTTCTTC
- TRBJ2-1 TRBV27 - CASSLSFLGTGGHPGLAYDEQFF TGTGCCAGCAGTTTATCTTTCCTGGGGACAGGGGGACACCCGGGACTAGCGTATGATGAGCAGTTCTTC
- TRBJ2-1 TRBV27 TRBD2 CASSLSTYSGRFYNEQFF TGTGCCAGCAGTTTATCCACCTACAGCGGGAGATTCTACAATGAGCAGTTCTTC
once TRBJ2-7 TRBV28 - CASSLLRRTGYEQYF TGTGCCAGCAGTTTATTAAGGAGGACCGGGTACGAGCAGTACTTC
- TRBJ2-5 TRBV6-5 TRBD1 CASGTRGRQETQYF TGTGCCAGCGGAACCAGGGGGCGGCAAGAGACCCAGTACTTC
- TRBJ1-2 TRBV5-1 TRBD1 CASSPLGDRNYGYTF TGCGCCAGCAGCCCCCTGGGGGACAGAAACTATGGCTACACCTTC
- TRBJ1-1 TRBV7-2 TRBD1 CASSYRGGRTEAFF TGTGCCAGCAGCTACAGGGGTGGGAGGACTGAAGCTTTCTTT
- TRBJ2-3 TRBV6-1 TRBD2 CASSEGGGGLAVTDTQYF TGTGCCAGCAGTGAGGGGGGGGGCGGACTAGCGGTCACAGATACGCAGTATTTT
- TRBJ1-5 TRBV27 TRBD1 CASILDRGRELSNQPQHF TGTGCCAGCATTCTGGACAGGGGGCGCGAGTTAAGCAATCAGCCCCAGCATTTT
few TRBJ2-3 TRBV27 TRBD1 CASSRSTGTGVSDTQYF TGTGCCAGCAGCCGCTCGACCGGGACAGGGGTGTCCGATACGCAGTATTTT
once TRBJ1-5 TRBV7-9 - CASSQFGVEPQHF TGTGCCAGCAGTCAATTCGGGGTTGAGCCCCAGCATTTT
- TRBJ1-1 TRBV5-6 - CASSGGGQAFF TGTGCCAGCAGCGGCGGTGGACAAGCTTTCTTT
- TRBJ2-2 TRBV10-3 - CAISELGRSTGELFF TGTGCCATCAGTGAGCTGGGGAGGAGCACCGGGGAGCTGTTTTTT
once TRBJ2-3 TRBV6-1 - CASSGRDMRGTDTQYF TGTGCCAGCAGTGGAAGGGACATGCGCGGCACAGATACGCAGTATTTT
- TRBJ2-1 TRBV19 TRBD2 CASATSGRGQFF TGTGCCAGTGCTACTAGCGGGAGAGGGCAGTTCTTC
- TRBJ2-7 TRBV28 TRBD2 CASSFPRLAASSYEQYF TGTGCCAGCAGTTTCCCTCGACTAGCGGCATCCTCCTACGAGCAGTACTTC
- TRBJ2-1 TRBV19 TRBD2 CASSIDGSGAYNEQFF TGTGCCAGTAGTATAGACGGTAGCGGGGCCTACAATGAGCAGTTCTTC
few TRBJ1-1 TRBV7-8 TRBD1 CASSSRTGGTEAFF TGTGCCAGCAGCTCCAGGACAGGAGGGACTGAAGCTTTCTTT